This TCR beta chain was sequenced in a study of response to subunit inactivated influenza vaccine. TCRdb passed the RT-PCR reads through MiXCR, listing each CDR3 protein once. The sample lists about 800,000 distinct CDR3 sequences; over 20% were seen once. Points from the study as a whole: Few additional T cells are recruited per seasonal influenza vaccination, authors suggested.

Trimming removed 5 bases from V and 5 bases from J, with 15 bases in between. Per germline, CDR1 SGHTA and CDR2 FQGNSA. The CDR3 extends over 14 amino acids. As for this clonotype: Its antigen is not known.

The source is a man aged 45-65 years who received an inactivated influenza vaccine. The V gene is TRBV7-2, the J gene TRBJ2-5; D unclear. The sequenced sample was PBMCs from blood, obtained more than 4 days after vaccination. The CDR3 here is CASSPGWIRETQYF. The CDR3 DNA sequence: TGTGCCAGCAGCCCCGGTTGGATCCGGGAGACCCAGTACTTC.